One sample yielded the 11 T cell receptor beta chains listed below, sequenced in a study of T cell responses to AZD1222 COVID-19 vaccine. Profiling relied on immunoSEQ multiplex PCR, and the TCRdb table lists in-frame clones only, not all of them. The table shows 95,000 to 150,000 clones, with approximately 84% occurring only once. The source was peripheral blood, collected on day 0 of AZD1222 vaccination. Receptor source: an adult in good health.

V is TRBV28 and J is TRBJ2-1; 9 bases align to TRBD2. The V segment lost 5 bases and the J segment 2 bases; nucleotides outside the gene matches: 4. CDR3 length: 15 residues. The germline V gene encodes CDR1 MDHEN and CDR2 SYDVKM. For the CDR3, the DNA is TGTGCCAGCAGTAAGTTAGCGGGAGCCTACAATGAGCAGTTCTTC. This codes for CASSKLAGAYNEQFF.

The genes are TRBV9 and TRBJ2-3; 11 bases are shared with TRBD2. The CDR3 totals 14 residues. The germline V gene has CDR1 SGDLS and CDR2 YYNGEE. Trimming removed 3 bases from V and 3 bases from J; junction bases left unmatched: 0. The CDR3 sequence is CASSASGRTDTQYF. For the CDR3, the DNA is TGTGCCAGCAGCGCTAGCGGGAGGACAGATACGCAGTATTTT.

The chain combines TRBV7-2 with TRBJ2-3, with 11 bases matching TRBD2. The CDR3 length is 16 residues. Per germline, CDR1 SGHTA and CDR2 FQGNSA. The J segment lost 0 bases and the V segment lost 4 bases, leaving 3 bases of the junction unmatched. The CDR3 DNA reads as TGTGCCAGCAGCTCTAGCGGGGGGCCAAGCACAGATACGCAGTATTTT. It translates to CASSSSGGPSTDTQYF.

V usage is TRBV3-1 (or the pseudogene TRBV3-2) and J usage is TRBJ1-1; TRBD1 agrees at 9 bases. Per the germline V gene, CDR1 is LGHDT and CDR2 is YNNKEL (reference sequence). The CDR3 has 19 residues. With 0 bases clipped from V and 2 bases from J, the junction kept 13 bases outside the gene matches. This CDR3 is CASSQDYGPGTGHNTEAFF. The CDR3, as DNA: TGTGCCAGCAGCCAAGATTACGGGCCCGGGACAGGGCATAACACTGAAGCTTTCTTT.

The chain uses TRBV6-6 and TRBJ2-7; the match to TRBD2 covers 8 bases. This CDR3 spans 15 amino acids. J gave up 2 bases and V 6 bases, and 9 bases lay outside the gene matches. The germline V gene has CDR1 MNHNY and CDR2 SVGAGI (reference sequence). CDR3 protein: CASSPQRGSTYEQYF. The DNA of the CDR3 is TGTGCCAGCAGCCCCCAGCGGGGGTCAACCTACGAGCAGTACTTC.

This clone came up a few times. The rearrangement uses TRBV28 and TRBJ1-5; 7 bases fit TRBD1. The germline gives CDR1 MDHEN, CDR2 SYDVKM. The CDR3 loop spans 15 amino acids. Losses at the gene ends were 7 bases for V and 1 base for J; bases not matched to a gene: 7. As DNA, the CDR3 is TGTGCCAGCATCAAGACAGGGCGAAGCAATCAGCCCCAGCATTTT. It specifies CASIKTGRSNQPQHF.

V gene TRBV11-1 combines with J gene TRBJ1-1, with TRBD1 matching over 7 bases. V lost 2 bases and J lost 7; bases outside the gene matches: 13. Per the germline V gene, CDR1 is SGHAT and CDR2 is FQDESV (reference sequence). The CDR3 totals 16 residues. This CDR3 reads CASSLIWADRAGEAFF. In nucleotides, the CDR3 is TGTGCCAGCAGCTTAATATGGGCTGACAGGGCCGGTGAAGCTTTCTTT. Filled out from reference TRBV11-1 and TRBJ1-1, the complete variable domain reads EAEVAQSPRYKITEKSQAVAFWCDPISGHATLYWYRQILGQGPELLVQFQDESVVDDSQLPKDRFSAERLKGVDSTLKIQPAELGDSAMYLCASSLIWADRAGEAFFGQGTRLTVV.

This chain connects TRBV9 to TRBJ2-7, with D unresolved. The germline V gene has CDR1 SGDLS and CDR2 YYNGEE. V dropped 3 bases and J dropped 6 bases, with 13 bases sitting between them. This CDR3 is 13 amino acids long. CDR3 sequence: CASSAGVGIEQYF. Here the CDR3 DNA reads TGTGCCAGCAGCGCCGGAGTGGGGATCGAGCAGTACTTC.

V and J are TRBV5-6 and TRBJ2-7, with 7 bases aligning to TRBD1. This CDR3 spans 13 amino acids. Germline assignment: CDR1 SGHDT and CDR2 YYEEEE. Trimming removed 2 bases from V and 2 bases from J; junction bases left unmatched: 1. The CDR3, as DNA: TGTGCCAGCAGCTTAGACAGGGCCTACGAGCAGTACTTC. Its protein is CASSLDRAYEQYF.

The rearrangement links TRBV28 to TRBJ2-2; tentative D call: TRBD1 (6 bases). Germline lookup yields CDR1 MDHEN and CDR2 SYDVKM. CDR3 length: 16 amino acids. V lost 2 bases and J 0 bases, leaving 10 bases between the germline ends. In DNA form, the CDR3 reads TGTGCCAGCAGTTTACCGGACAGCGCGAACACCGGGGAGCTGTTTTTT. This encodes CASSLPDSANTGELFF.

This chain joins TRBV4-1 and TRBJ2-7; 10 bases are a match to TRBD1. The CDR3 has 14 amino acids. Germline V gene sequence: CDR1 MGHRA, CDR2 YSYEKL. With 0 bases clipped from V and 6 bases from J, the junction kept 2 bases outside the gene matches. This CDR3 reads CASSQEDRGREQYF. Here the CDR3 DNA reads TGCGCCAGCAGCCAAGAAGACAGGGGGCGCGAGCAGTACTTC.